These T cell receptor beta chains were read from a single sample in a study of T cells in Graves' hyperthyroidism and ophthalmopathy. Each CDR3 protein gets one entry after TCRdb re-called the multiplex PCR reads with MiXCR. The data show hundreds of thousands of distinct CDR3 sequences, with less than 30% seen just once and 25% to 30% held by the top ten. The sequencing input was blood. These receptor sequences come from a middle-aged man with Graves' hyperthyroidism that later progressed to Graves' ophthalmopathy. Both conserved end residues are part of each CDR3. Fields, in order: V gene, J gene, CDR3 protein.

V gene: TRBV18; J gene: TRBJ1-5; CDR3 protein: CASSGTDSNQPQHF
V gene: TRBV6-1; J gene: TRBJ2-7; CDR3 protein: CATSGTGDVHEQYF
V gene: TRBV14; J gene: TRBJ1-1; CDR3 protein: CASSQVAGGPAFF
V gene: TRBV7-2; J gene: TRBJ2-7; CDR3 protein: CASSKPAGTGSSEQYF
V gene: TRBV2; J gene: TRBJ1-1; CDR3 protein: CASSPHEQGSEAFF
V gene: TRBV12-3/TRBV12-4; J gene: TRBJ2-7; CDR3 protein: CASSPDRFRGEQYF
V gene: TRBV24-1; J gene: TRBJ2-5; CDR3 protein: CARPGQGVETQYF
V gene: TRBV28; J gene: TRBJ1-2; CDR3 protein: CASTHMGGIASYGYTF
V gene: TRBV5-1; J gene: TRBJ2-7; CDR3 protein: CASSLGLARGEQYF
V gene: TRBV6-5; J gene: TRBJ1-1; CDR3 protein: CASSYSQGAGDTEAFF
V gene: TRBV20-1; J gene: TRBJ1-5; CDR3 protein: CSALTGGGGNSNQPQHF
V gene: TRBV20-1; J gene: TRBJ2-7; CDR3 protein: CSARYPGQGAGEQYF